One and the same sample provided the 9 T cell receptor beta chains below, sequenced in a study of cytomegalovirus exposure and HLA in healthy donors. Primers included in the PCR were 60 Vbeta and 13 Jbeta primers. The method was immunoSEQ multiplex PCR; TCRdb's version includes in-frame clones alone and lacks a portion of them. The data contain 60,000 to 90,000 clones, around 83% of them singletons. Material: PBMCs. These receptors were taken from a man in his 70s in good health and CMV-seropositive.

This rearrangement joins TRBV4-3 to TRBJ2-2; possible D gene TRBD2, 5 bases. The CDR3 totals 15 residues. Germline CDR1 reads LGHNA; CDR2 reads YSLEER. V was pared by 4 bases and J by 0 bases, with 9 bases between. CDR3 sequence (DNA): TGCGCCAGCAGCCGCGGACTTACGAACACCGGGGAGCTGTTTTTT. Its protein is CASSRGLTNTGELFF.

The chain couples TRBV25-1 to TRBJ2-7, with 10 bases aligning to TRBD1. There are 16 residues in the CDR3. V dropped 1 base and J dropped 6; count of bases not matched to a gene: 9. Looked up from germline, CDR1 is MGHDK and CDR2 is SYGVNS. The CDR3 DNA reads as TGTGCCAGCAGTGAATTGGGAGGGACAGGGGCCTCCGAGCAGTACTTC. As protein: CASSELGGTGASEQYF.

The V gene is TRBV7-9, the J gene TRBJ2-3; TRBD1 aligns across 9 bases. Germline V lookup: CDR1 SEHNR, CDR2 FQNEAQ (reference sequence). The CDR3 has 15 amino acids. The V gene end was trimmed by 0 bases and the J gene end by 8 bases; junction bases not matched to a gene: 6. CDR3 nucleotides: TGTGCCAGCAGCTTAGCGGGACAGGGTGTCGGTACGCAGTATTTT. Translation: CASSLAGQGVGTQYF.

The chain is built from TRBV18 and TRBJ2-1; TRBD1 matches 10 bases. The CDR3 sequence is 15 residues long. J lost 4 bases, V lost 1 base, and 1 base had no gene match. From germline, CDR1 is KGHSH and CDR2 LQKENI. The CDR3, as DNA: TGTGCCAGCTCACCACAGGGACAGGGGTACAATGAGCAGTTCTTC. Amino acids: CASSPQGQGYNEQFF.

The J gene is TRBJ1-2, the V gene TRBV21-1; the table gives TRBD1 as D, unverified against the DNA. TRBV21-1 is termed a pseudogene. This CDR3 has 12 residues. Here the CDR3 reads CASPRKFYGYTF. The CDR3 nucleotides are TGTGCCAGCCCCAGGAAGTTCTATGGCTACACCTTC.

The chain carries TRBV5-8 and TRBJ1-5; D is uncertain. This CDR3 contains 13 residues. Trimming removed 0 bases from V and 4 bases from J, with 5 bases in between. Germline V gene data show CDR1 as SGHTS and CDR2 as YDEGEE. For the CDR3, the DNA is TGTGCCAGCAGCTTGGATCGGAATCAGCCCCAGCATTTT. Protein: CASSLDRNQPQHF.

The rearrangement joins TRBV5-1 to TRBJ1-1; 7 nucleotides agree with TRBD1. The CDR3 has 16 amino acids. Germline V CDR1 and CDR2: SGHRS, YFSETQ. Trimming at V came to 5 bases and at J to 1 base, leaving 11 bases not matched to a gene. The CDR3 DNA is TGCGCCAGCAGTGACGCTAGACAGGGAAGGAACACTGAAGCTTTCTTT. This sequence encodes CASSDARQGRNTEAFF.

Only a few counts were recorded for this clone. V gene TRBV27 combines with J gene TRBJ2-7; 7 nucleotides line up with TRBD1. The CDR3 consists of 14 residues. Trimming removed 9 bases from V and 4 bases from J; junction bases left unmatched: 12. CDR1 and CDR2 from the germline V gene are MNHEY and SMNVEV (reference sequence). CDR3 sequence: CASSSDRVKYEQYF. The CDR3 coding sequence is TGTGCCAGTTCTTCAGACAGGGTGAAGTACGAGCAGTACTTC.

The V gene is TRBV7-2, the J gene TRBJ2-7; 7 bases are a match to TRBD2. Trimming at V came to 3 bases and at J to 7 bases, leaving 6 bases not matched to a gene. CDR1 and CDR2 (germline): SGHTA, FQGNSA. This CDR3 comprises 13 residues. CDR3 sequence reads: CASSFAGVEEQYF. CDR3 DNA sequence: TGTGCCAGCAGCTTTGCGGGAGTGGAGGAGCAGTACTTC.